This TCR beta chain was obtained from a study of T cell responses to AZD1222 COVID-19 vaccine. Worth noting for this clone: Its antigen is as yet unknown.

Overall study findings and caveats: The study reported that nearly half of spike-specific TCRs target unmutated variant regions.

With 6 bases removed from V and 5 bases from J, the gap between germline ends came to 16 bases. The CDR3 consists of 14 residues. Germline V gene data show CDR1 as PRHDT and CDR2 as FYEKMQ (reference sequence). TCRdb's copy holds only in-frame clones and misses some; the assay was immunoSEQ multiplex PCR. The table lists approximately 220,000 clones, roughly 91% of them singletons. The source of this sequence is an adult in good health. The sample in question was peripheral blood, obtained on day 0 of MenACWY control vaccination. The chain combines TRBV13 with TRBJ2-5; D ambiguous. This CDR3 is CASRPKWGGETQYF. CDR3 sequence (DNA): TGTGCCAGCAGACCGAAGTGGGGTGGGGAGACCCAGTACTTC.